The 32 T cell receptor beta chains presented below share a single source sample, sequenced in a study of neurological immune-mediated disorders. TCRdb itself ran the 5' RACE reads through MiXCR, one entry per CDR3 protein. The table shows 25,000 to 30,000 distinct CDR3 sequences, with around 21% occurring only once. What was sequenced was CD4+ T cells from blood. These TCRs come from a man between 50 and 59 years old with HTLV-1-associated myelopathy (HAM/TSP).

This clonotype occurred many times. V usage is TRBV20-1 and J usage is TRBJ1-6; D unclear. Germline CDR1 DFQATT, CDR2 SNEGSKA (reference sequence). The CDR3 spans 16 residues. V shed 0 bases and J shed 0 bases, with 9 bases lying between them. The CDR3 bases are TGCAGTGCTAGAGATTCAGCCAGCTCCTATAATTCACCCCTCCACTTT. The encoded protein is CSARDSASSYNSPLHF.

In its sample, this clonotype was seen many times. The rearrangement links TRBV5-1 to TRBJ2-2; D is unresolved. This CDR3 region has 16 residues. The germline CDR1 and CDR2 sequences are SGHRS and YFSETQ. Trimming left V 0 bases short and J 0 bases short, with 9 bases between. Written as DNA, the CDR3 is TGCGCCAGCAGCTTGGGCGCCAGCTCGAACACCGGGGAGCTGTTTTTT. It specifies CASSLGASSNTGELFF.

Ten or more counts support this clonotype. The V gene is TRBV6-1, the J gene TRBJ2-3; D is possibly TRBD1 (6 bases). The length of the CDR3 is 19 residues. Germline lookup yields CDR1 MNHNS and CDR2 SASEGT. V lost 7 bases to trimming and J lost 2 bases, with 28 bases between them. The DNA for the CDR3 is TGTGCCAGCACCCTCACCCCCTATGTGTCACAGGGAAACACAGATACGCAGTATTTT. Protein: CASTLTPYVSQGNTDTQYF.

This rearrangement joins TRBV7-8 to TRBJ2-1, with 8 bases identical to TRBD1. The CDR3 loop spans 15 amino acids. Germline assignment: CDR1 SGHVS and CDR2 FQNEAQ. Trimming removed 2 bases from V and 2 bases from J; junction bases left unmatched: 2. This CDR3 reads CASSLRDRTYNEQFF. Written as DNA, the CDR3 is TGTGCCAGCAGCTTACGGGACAGGACCTACAATGAGCAGTTCTTC.

This clonotype has at least ten counts. The J gene is TRBJ1-5, the V gene TRBV20-1, with TRBD1 matching 7 bases. Germline-derived CDR1 and CDR2 are DFQATT and SNEGSKA (reference sequence). Trimming cost V 5 bases and J 6 bases; bases outside gene matches: 7. This CDR3 region has 13 residues. CDR3 in amino acids: CSAPGQGGQPQHF. In nucleotides, the CDR3 is TGCAGTGCTCCCGGGCAGGGGGGTCAGCCCCAGCATTTT.

V and J are TRBV5-1 and TRBJ1-1; D call uncertain. Germline V gene data show CDR1 as SGHRS and CDR2 as YFSETQ. Trimming took off 2 bases at V and 1 base at J, with 9 bases between the two ends. This CDR3 region has 14 residues. The CDR3 bases are TGCGCCAGCAGCTTCAGAGGTGGGAACACTGAAGCTTTCTTT. It is translated as CASSFRGGNTEAFF.

The chain links TRBV20-1 to TRBJ1-1; D is undetermined. This CDR3 region has 13 residues. Germline V gene data show CDR1 as DFQATT and CDR2 as SNEGSKA (reference sequence). Trimming stripped 6 bases from V and 4 bases from J, with 15 bases between. CDR3 sequence: CSAILSASTEAFF. CDR3 DNA sequence: TGCAGTGCCATCCTTTCAGCTAGCACTGAAGCTTTCTTT.

This clonotype was recorded at least ten times. The J gene is TRBJ2-5, the V gene TRBV20-1; D remains unclear. Germline CDR1 DFQATT, CDR2 SNEGSKA (reference sequence). The CDR3 has 17 residues. Trimming removed 0 bases from V and 3 bases from J, with 20 bases in between. The CDR3 coding sequence is TGCAGTGCTAGAGATCTAATCACCCCCCGATCTAAAGAGACCCAGTACTTC. This gives the protein CSARDLITPRSKETQYF.

The gene calls are TRBV3-1 and TRBJ1-1, with a tentative D call TRBD1 (5 bases). The length of the CDR3 is 14 residues. Germline V gene sequence: CDR1 LGHDT, CDR2 YNNKEL (reference sequence). DNA of the CDR3: TGTTCCTGCAGCCATGGACAACCGAACACTGAAGCTTTCTTT. It codes for CSCSHGQPNTEAFF.

The table lists this clonotype with many counts. The V call is TRBV7-9, the J call TRBJ2-7, with D maybe TRBD1 (6 bases). The CDR3 runs 13 residues. CDR1 SEHNR and CDR2 FQNEAQ come from the germline V gene (reference sequence). Trimming cost V 5 bases and J 5 bases, with 13 bases left between them. CDR3 in amino acids: CASSRAAGDEQYF. In nucleotides, the CDR3 is TGTGCCAGCAGCCGAGCTGCAGGGGACGAGCAGTACTTC.

The chain has TRBV20-1 and TRBJ1-1, with TRBD1 matching 9 bases. The CDR3 loop spans 14 amino acids. The ends lost 6 bases at V and 11 bases at J; junction bases unmatched: 16. Germline values: CDR1 DFQATT, CDR2 SNEGSKA (reference sequence). The CDR3 here is CSAYGGQGRISAFF. CDR3 nucleotide sequence: TGCAGTGCCTACGGCGGACAGGGGCGGATTTCGGCTTTCTTT.

Ten or more counts support this clonotype. CDR3 residues: CASRSTGTANEKLFF. CDR3 nucleotides: TGTGCCAGCAGATCGACCGGGACAGCTAATGAAAAACTGTTTTTT. This chain connects TRBV6-5 to TRBJ1-4; TRBD1 aligns across 7 bases. There are 15 residues in the CDR3. Trimming took 6 bases from V and 3 from J; bases not matched to a gene: 7. Germline V gene data show CDR1 as MNHEY and CDR2 as SVGAGI.

This clonotype was recorded many times. The rearrangement links TRBV20-1 to TRBJ1-2; D is perhaps TRBD1 (6 bases). The ends were cut back, 3 bases at V and 6 bases at J, with 8 bases in the middle. CDR3 length: 11 amino acids. CDR1 and CDR2 (germline): DFQATT, SNEGSKA (reference sequence). CDR3 loop: CSARQGHGYTF. CDR3 nucleotide sequence: TGCAGTGCTAGGCAGGGGCATGGCTACACCTTC.

This clonotype was counted once. One end of the junction varies from germline; a read error may be responsible. The V call is TRBV20-1, the J call TRBJ1-1, with 7 bases matching TRBD1. This CDR3 spans 13 amino acids. The V gene's germline CDR1 is DFQATT and CDR2 SNEGSKA (reference sequence). The CDR3 nucleotides read TGCAGTGCAAGAGGGACAGAACACACTGAAGCTTTCTTT. This sequence encodes CSARGTEHTEAFF.

The CDR3 bases are TGCAGTGCTAGAGATATACTAGGGGATTACAATGAGCAGTTCTTC. Protein: CSARDILGDYNEQFF. The chain employs TRBV20-1 and TRBJ2-1, with D perhaps assigned TRBD1 or TRBD2 (5 bases each). This CDR3 spans 15 amino acids. The germline V gene encodes CDR1 DFQATT and CDR2 SNEGSKA (reference sequence). Trimming removed 0 bases from V and 4 bases from J, with 13 bases in between.

At least ten counts were recorded for this clonotype. The chain is built from TRBV27 and TRBJ2-7, with 13 bases matching TRBD2. V lost 3 bases and J lost 6; bases outside the gene matches: 5. The CDR3 length is 15 residues. Germline V gene lookup returns CDR1 MNHEY and CDR2 SMNVEV (reference sequence). The CDR3 reads CASSFSLAGGFEQYF. The DNA for the CDR3 is TGTGCCAGCAGTTTCTCACTAGCGGGAGGGTTCGAGCAGTACTTC.

A few counts support this clonotype. V usage is TRBV5-6 and J usage is TRBJ2-1; 10 nucleotides line up with TRBD2. This CDR3 has 15 amino acids. Germline V gene lookup returns CDR1 SGHDT and CDR2 YYEEEE. Unmatched junction bases numbered 7, after V lost 4 bases and J lost 6 bases. The DNA for the CDR3 is TGTGCCAGCAGCATTTCAGGACTAGCGGTCAATGAGCAGTTCTTC. This gives the protein CASSISGLAVNEQFF. The entire variable domain, with the rest obtained from reference TRBV5-6 and TRBJ2-1, is as follows: DAGVTQSPTHLIKTRGQQVTLRCSPKSGHDTVSWYQQALGQGPQFIFQYYEEEERQRGNFPDRFSGHQFPNYSSELNVNALLLGDSALYLCASSISGLAVNEQFFGPGTRLTVL.

This clonotype was detected many times. The J gene is TRBJ1-1, the V gene TRBV4-1; TRBD1 matches 7 bases. V shed 2 bases and J 1 base; nucleotides not matched to a gene: 4. The CDR3 runs to 15 residues. Germline CDR1 MGHRA, CDR2 YSYEKL. As DNA, the CDR3 is TGCGCCAGCAGCCAATTAGACAGGGAGAACACTGAAGCTTTCTTT. The encoded protein is CASSQLDRENTEAFF.

There are many counts of this clonotype. This chain uses TRBV14 with TRBJ1-4; D unresolved. Trimming took 5 bases from V and 5 from J, leaving 9 bases between them. This CDR3 spans 13 amino acids. From germline, CDR1 is SGHDN and CDR2 FVKESK. The CDR3 loop is CASSYGLNEKLFF. As DNA, the CDR3 is TGTGCCAGCAGCTACGGGCTAAATGAAAAACTGTTTTTT.

This clonotype has ten or more counts. This chain joins TRBV20-1 and TRBJ2-7; weak D call: TRBD1 (5 bases). This CDR3 region has 13 residues. V lost 2 bases to trimming and J lost 7 bases, with 15 bases between them. From germline, CDR1 is DFQATT and CDR2 SNEGSKA (reference sequence). The CDR3 DNA follows: TGCAGTGCTAGAAGCAGGGCCCTGGAGGAGCAGTACTTC. Its protein product is CSARSRALEEQYF.

This clonotype was recorded at least ten times. The rearrangement links TRBV20-1 to TRBJ2-3; 8 bases align to TRBD2. The CDR3 totals 15 residues. Germline V gives CDR1 DFQATT, CDR2 SNEGSKA (reference sequence). J gave up 8 bases and V 0 bases, and 10 bases lay outside the gene matches. The CDR3 nucleotides read TGCAGTGCTAGAGATAGCGGGGCGGGTCTAGGTACGCAGTATTTT. Translating gives CSARDSGAGLGTQYF.

This clonotype was recorded at least ten times. The J gene is TRBJ2-7, the V gene TRBV20-1; D tentatively reads TRBD1 or TRBD2 (5 bases each). Looked up from germline, CDR1 is DFQATT and CDR2 is SNEGSKA (reference sequence). V was pared by 4 bases and J by 2 bases, with 12 bases between. CDR3 length: 13 amino acids. Here the CDR3 DNA reads TGCAGTGCTAATCGGGACGGGACCTACGAGCAGTACTTC. Protein: CSANRDGTYEQYF.

The chain employs TRBV29-1 and TRBJ1-6, with 7 bases matching TRBD1. The germline V gene has CDR1 SQVTM and CDR2 ANQGSEA. Trimming removed 5 bases from V and 5 bases from J; junction bases left unmatched: 3. The CDR3 covers 13 residues. In DNA, the CDR3 is TGCAGCGTTTCGACAGGGAATAATTCACCCCTCCACTTT. This gives the protein CSVSTGNNSPLHF.

The table lists this clonotype with many counts. The chain is built from TRBV29-1 and TRBJ1-5; no firm D call. Trimming cost V 5 bases and J 2 bases, with 10 bases left between them. CDR1 and CDR2 from the germline V gene are SQVTM and ANQGSEA. The CDR3 is 13 residues long. The CDR3 sequence: CSVTETGNQPQHF. The CDR3, as DNA: TGCAGCGTTACCGAAACGGGCAATCAGCCCCAGCATTTT.

The chain is built from TRBV4-1 and TRBJ1-1; possibly TRBD1 for D (6 bases). The CDR3 covers 15 residues. Trimming stripped 3 bases from V and 5 bases from J, with 16 bases between. The germline CDR1 and CDR2 sequences are MGHRA and YSYEKL. The CDR3 sequence is CASSHPQGRRTEAFF. CDR3 DNA: TGCGCCAGCAGCCATCCACAGGGAAGGAGGACTGAAGCTTTCTTT.

This clonotype was seen ten or more times. The chain employs TRBV5-1 and TRBJ2-1, with 11 nucleotides matching TRBD2. CDR3 length: 16 residues. In germline, CDR1 is SGHRS, CDR2 YFSETQ. The V and J ends lost 6 bases and 1 base, in that order; junction bases with no gene match: 6. DNA of the CDR3: TGCGCCAGCATCCAATCTAGCGGGGGGTCCTACAATGAGCAGTTCTTC. The encoded protein is CASIQSSGGSYNEQFF.

This clonotype was found many times. The chain is built from TRBV29-1 and TRBJ1-1; TRBD1 might be the D (6 bases). The CDR3 is made up of 13 amino acids. Germline V gene lookup returns CDR1 SQVTM and CDR2 ANQGSEA. V shed 8 bases and J shed 8 bases, with 21 bases lying between them. Here the CDR3 reads CSTGGQGLKEAFF. CDR3 nucleotides: TGCAGCACCGGGGGGCAGGGTTTGAAGGAAGCTTTCTTT.

This clonotype has at least ten counts. The rearrangement joins TRBV12-3 or TRBV12-4 to TRBJ2-3, with D maybe TRBD1 (6 bases). Trimming left V 5 bases short and J 2 bases short, with 11 bases between. The CDR3 is 14 residues long. CDR3 coding DNA: TGTGCCAGCAGTCCGGGACATTCCACAGATACGCAGTATTTT. This codes for CASSPGHSTDTQYF.

This clonotype occurred many times. The chain couples TRBV28 to TRBJ2-5, with 7 nucleotides matching TRBD1. V lost 2 bases to trimming and J lost 4 bases; unmatched junction nucleotides: 4. CDR3 size: 14 residues. Germline V lookup: CDR1 MDHEN, CDR2 SYDVKM. CDR3 sequence: CASSLGGTAETQYF. In DNA, the CDR3 is TGTGCCAGCAGTTTAGGTGGGACAGCAGAGACCCAGTACTTC.

The chain links TRBV5-1 to TRBJ1-2, with TRBD1 matching 7 bases. J was trimmed by 2 bases and V by 4 bases; bases with no gene match: 2. This CDR3 has 13 amino acids. Germline V gene lookup returns CDR1 SGHRS and CDR2 YFSETQ. The CDR3 DNA reads TGCGCCAGCAGCGCGGGACAGAACTATGGCTACACCTTC. Protein: CASSAGQNYGYTF.

The V and J genes are TRBV9 and TRBJ2-3; 9 bases match TRBD2. V was clipped by 2 bases and J by 3 bases; unmatched bases: 10. CDR1 is SGDLS and CDR2 is YYNGEE in the germline V gene. CDR3 length: 17 amino acids. The CDR3 loop is CASSVGLATPTTDTQYF. For the CDR3, the DNA is TGTGCCAGCAGCGTCGGACTAGCGACACCAACTACAGATACGCAGTATTTT.

This clonotype was observed a handful of times. The chain employs TRBV12-3 or TRBV12-4 and TRBJ1-2; D not certain. Deletions cut 8 bases from V and 0 bases from J, with 7 bases between. The CDR3 is 12 residues long. The CDR3 sequence: CASQRANYGYTF. The CDR3 DNA is TGTGCCAGCCAGAGGGCTAACTATGGCTACACCTTC.